This T cell receptor beta chain was documented in a study of human T cells and chemical hapten exposure. About the study: The patch tests put 0.01% DPC on the skin of the upper back and were read 6 days later.

The study's library attached unique molecular identifiers to single cDNA molecules. A single record per CDR3 protein comes from TCRdb applying MiXCR to the RACE reads. This table holds 350,000 to 400,000 distinct CDR3 sequences, approximately 5.1% found once. This clonotype was seen at least ten times. V gave up 0 bases and J gave up 1 base, with 21 bases separating them. The CDR3 is 19 amino acids. Per the germline V gene, CDR1 is MGHRA and CDR2 is YSYEKL. Time point in this sample: pre-sensitization, week 0. Treatment: therapeutic diphenylcyclopropenone sensitization with weekly scalp DPC. The chain joins TRBV4-1 to TRBJ1-1; no reliable D call. The sequences come from whole blood, collected in connection with sensitization to the hapten diphenylcyclopropenone (DPC). The sequence was collected from a woman between 50 and 59 years old with alopecia areata. Some clones in this sample may be carry-over from other donors' samples. The CDR3 DNA sequence: TGCGCCAGCAGCCAAGAGAAATTGGCGGCAGCCAAGAAGAACACTGAAGCTTTCTTT. As protein: CASSQEKLAAAKKNTEAFF.